A selection of T cell receptor beta chains follows, all from one sample in a study of cytomegalovirus exposure and HLA in healthy donors. Assay used: immunoSEQ multiplex PCR; TCRdb lists only in-frame clones, some missing. Of approximately 150,000 clones in the sample, about 80% are singletons; the top ten hold roughly 1.3%. The sequencing input was PBMCs. Receptor source: a woman aged 45-65 years in good health and CMV-seronegative. CDR3s include the opening cysteine and the closing phenylalanine or tryptophan. The D gene is left open where the match is weak. Some rows mark clone size as missing; the rest say once, few, many or name a class of expanded clone.

v_call: TRBV5-8; clone_size: -; d_call: -; j_call: TRBJ2-7; cdr3_nt: TGTGCCAGCAGCCGTACTCGACTTGTTATATTC; cdr3_aa: CASSRTRLVIF
v_call: TRBV7-9; clone_size: -; d_call: -; j_call: TRBJ2-1; cdr3_nt: TGTGCCAGCAGCCATGAGCTTACAGACCGCTTCAATGAGCAGTTCTTC; cdr3_aa: CASSHELTDRFNEQFF
v_call: TRBV4-2; clone_size: -; d_call: TRBD2; j_call: TRBJ2-1; cdr3_nt: TGTGCCAGCAGCATCAGAAGGAAACTAGCGGGGAACAATGAGCAGTTCTTC; cdr3_aa: CASSIRRKLAGNNEQFF
v_call: TRBV6-5; clone_size: -; d_call: -; j_call: TRBJ2-7; cdr3_nt: TGTGCCAGCAGTTCCCCGGGAATTGCCAACGAGCAGTACTTC; cdr3_aa: CASSSPGIANEQYF
v_call: TRBV18; clone_size: -; d_call: TRBD1; j_call: TRBJ1-1; cdr3_nt: TGTGCCAGCTCACCACGAGGGACAGGGTACACTGAAGCTTTCTTT; cdr3_aa: CASSPRGTGYTEAFF
v_call: TRBV6-5; clone_size: -; d_call: -; j_call: TRBJ2-7; cdr3_nt: TGTGCCAGCAGTTACGCATCAGGGGACTACGAGCAGTACTTC; cdr3_aa: CASSYASGDYEQYF
v_call: TRBV6-4; clone_size: -; d_call: -; j_call: TRBJ2-2; cdr3_nt: TGTGCCAGCAGTGACTCTTCGAGCACCGGGGAGCTGTTTTTT; cdr3_aa: CASSDSSSTGELFF
v_call: TRBV4-3; clone_size: -; d_call: -; j_call: TRBJ1-1; cdr3_nt: TGCGCCAGCAGCCAAGATTCCAGGACAGCTGAAGCTTTCTTT; cdr3_aa: CASSQDSRTAEAFF
v_call: TRBV19; clone_size: -; d_call: -; j_call: TRBJ1-4; cdr3_nt: TGTGCCACCTCAGGATCCGAAGCAACTAATGAAAAACTGTTTTTT; cdr3_aa: CATSGSEATNEKLFF
v_call: TRBV7-9; clone_size: -; d_call: TRBD2; j_call: TRBJ2-3; cdr3_nt: TGTGCCAGCAGCTTATGGGCTAGCGGATCCACAGATACGCAGTATTTT; cdr3_aa: CASSLWASGSTDTQYF
v_call: TRBV23-1; clone_size: -; d_call: -; j_call: TRBJ1-5; cdr3_nt: TGCGCCAGCAGTCAATCATTAAGGGGTCAGAATCAGCCCCAGCATTTT; cdr3_aa: CASSQSLRGQNQPQHF
v_call: TRBV28; clone_size: -; d_call: TRBD2; j_call: TRBJ2-1; cdr3_nt: TGTGCCAGCAATACACGATCCGCGACTAGCGGGAGAGGGGGCAATGAGCAGTTCTTC; cdr3_aa: CASNTRSATSGRGGNEQFF
v_call: TRBV6-4; clone_size: once; d_call: TRBD1; j_call: TRBJ2-7; cdr3_nt: TGTGCCAGCAGTCAGACAGGGGATTCCTACGAGCAGTACTTC; cdr3_aa: CASSQTGDSYEQYF
v_call: TRBV9; clone_size: -; d_call: -; j_call: TRBJ2-2; cdr3_nt: TGTGCCAGCAGCGTAGGTGAGGGGGGGGGCGCGAAGAACACCGGGGAGCTGTTTTTT; cdr3_aa: CASSVGEGGGAKNTGELFF
v_call: TRBV4-1; clone_size: -; d_call: -; j_call: TRBJ2-6; cdr3_nt: TGCGCCAGCAGCCAAGTGGCATCTGGGGCCAACGTCCTGACTTTC; cdr3_aa: CASSQVASGANVLTF
v_call: TRBV4-3; clone_size: -; d_call: -; j_call: TRBJ1-1; cdr3_nt: TGCGCCAGCAGCCAGGGTTACAGGAACACTGAAGCTTTCTTT; cdr3_aa: CASSQGYRNTEAFF